These T cell receptor beta chains were read from a single sample in a study of cytomegalovirus exposure and HLA in healthy donors. Clones were read by immunoSEQ multiplex PCR, and TCRdb kept only the in-frame ones, dropping some. The sample contains approximately 100,000 clones, nearly 70% of which appear only once. Sequenced material: PBMCs. The receptors come from a woman in her sixties or seventies in good health and CMV-seropositive. Each CDR3 is given with its conserved first and last residue. The order of the fields is D gene, J gene, V gene, CDR3 protein. The D gene is left open where the match is weak.

TRBD2	TRBJ2-1	TRBV5-1	CASSLPAGGEQFF
.	TRBJ1-6	TRBV28	CASSLPRQGTYNSPLHF
.	TRBJ2-7	TRBV6-6	CATLDDLDNYEQYF
.	TRBJ1-1	TRBV10-3	CAISEDTQGAFF
.	TRBJ1-2	TRBV11-2	CASSLSGVLNYGYTF
TRBD1	TRBJ1-2	TRBV10-3	CAISDIRGQGNNYGYTF
.	TRBJ2-7	TRBV11-3	CASSPSRSSYEQYF
TRBD2	TRBJ2-5	TRBV7-9	CASAGGRRETQYF
.	TRBJ1-2	TRBV7-8	CASSLGQGSGYTF
TRBD2	TRBJ2-7	TRBV6-1	CASSESSGGPYEQYF
TRBD1	TRBJ1-2	TRBV19	CASSDRGRYGYTF
.	TRBJ1-6	TRBV30	CAWSRDTYSPLHF
.	TRBJ1-1	TRBV7-9	CASSQNGWTEAFF
TRBD2	TRBJ2-1	TRBV30	CAWSLAGGPGKQFF